This T cell receptor beta chain was documented in a study of lymphopenia after photon versus proton radiotherapy. This clone is a singleton in its sample. Antigen unknown. Profiling relied on immunoSEQ multiplex PCR, and the TCRdb table lists in-frame clones only, not all of them. The sample lists about 45,000 clones, over 75% occurring once. Study observations and caveats: Authors raise, but do not show, better survival with proton therapy. Under photons, naive T cells and diversity fell while effector/memory populations rose. A bigger post-nadir fall in TCR diversity correlated inversely with survival time in deceased patients. After lymphocyte nadir, photon-treated repertoires showed oligoclonal expansion, especially CD8+ Temra.

The V end was cut by 4 bases, the J end by 5 bases, with 14 bases between. This CDR3 contains 15 residues. Germline CDR1 reads MNHNS; CDR2 reads SASEGT. This chain joins TRBV6-1 and TRBJ1-4; a possible D gene is TRBD1 (5 bases). The sequences come from peripheral blood, collected from a patient treated with photon-based radiotherapy. This TCR derives from a man aged 35 to 55 with gastric cancer. CDR3 sequence (DNA): TGTGCCAGCAGTGGGGGGTATGGGGTCAATGAAAAACTGTTTTTT. The encoded protein is CASSGGYGVNEKLFF.